The rows below give T cell receptor beta chains drawn from one sample of a study of OX40 agonist ivuxolimab in advanced cancers. Only in-frame clones appear in the TCRdb table, and some are missing; sequencing was by immunoSEQ multiplex PCR. This repertoire shows some 95,000 clones, under 85% found once; its top ten account for less than 5%. The sequencing here drew on CD4+ or CD8+ T cells sorted from blood, taken in a trial of the OX40 agonist ivuxolimab. All receptors derive from an adult with an advanced solid tumor such as melanoma, head and neck, liver or kidney cancer. Each CDR3 is given with its conserved first and last residue. Fields, in order: CDR3 length, J gene, D gene, V gene, CDR3 DNA, CDR3 protein. The D gene is left open where the match is weak.

>15|TRBJ2-7|.|TRBV7-9
TGTGCCAGCAGCTTAGGAGCCTCAGGGTCCTACGAGCAGTACTTC
CASSLGASGSYEQYF
>14|TRBJ1-1|.|TRBV27
TGTGCCGGCAGTACCCTGGGAGGGAGCGCTGAAGCTTTCTTT
CAGSTLGGSAEAFF
>15|TRBJ1-3|.|TRBV2
TGTGCCAGCAGAGGACTTACAGACTCTGGAAACACCATATATTTT
CASRGLTDSGNTIYF
>14|TRBJ2-5|TRBD1|TRBV7-8
TGTGCCAGCAGCTCCGGACAGGGACAAGAGACCCAGTACTTC
CASSSGQGQETQYF
>15|TRBJ2-1|.|TRBV11-3
TGTGCCAGCAGCTTAGAGGCAGAGGGCGGGAATGAGCAGTTCTTC
CASSLEAEGGNEQFF
>17|TRBJ2-3|TRBD1|TRBV28
TGTGCCAGCAGTTACTGCCCGGGACAGGGGTGTTTAGATACGCAGTATTTT
CASSYCPGQGCLDTQYF
>14|TRBJ2-5|.|TRBV28
TGTGCCAGCAGGGTACAGGGCCGCCCAGAGACCCAGTACTTC
CASRVQGRPETQYF
>15|TRBJ2-3|TRBD2|TRBV7-2
TGTGCCAGCAGCTTGACTAGCGGGAGCACAGATACGCAGTATTTT
CASSLTSGSTDTQYF
>15|TRBJ2-2|.|TRBV10-3
TGTGCCACGATTCCATCGTCTCTAGCCCCCGGGGAGCTGTTTTTT
CATIPSSLAPGELFF
>16|TRBJ2-3|TRBD2|TRBV7-3
TGTGCCAGCAGCTTAGGACTAGCGGGACACACAGATACGCAGTATTTT
CASSLGLAGHTDTQYF
>13|TRBJ2-2|.|TRBV5-5
TGTGCCAGCAGGTTAGCAGTACCCGGGGAGCTGTTTTTT
CASRLAVPGELFF
>11|TRBJ1-2|.|TRBV7-7
TGTGCCAGCAGCTTAGGGGCTGGCTACACCTTC
CASSLGAGYTF
>14|TRBJ1-1|.|TRBV4-1
TGCGCCAGCAGCCCAAGAGGGGGGAGTACTGAAGCTTTCTTT
CASSPRGGSTEAFF
>12|TRBJ2-7|.|TRBV30
TGTGCCTGGGGTAGGGTCCCGTACGAGCAGTACTTC
CAWGRVPYEQYF
>16|TRBJ2-1|TRBD2|TRBV9
TGTGCCAGCAGTAGTGGACTAGCGGGAGGAAATAATGAGCAGTTCTTC
CASSSGLAGGNNEQFF
>15|TRBJ2-1|.|TRBV7-8
TGTGCCAGCAGCTCGCGATGGGGCCTGTACAATGAGCAGTTCTTC
CASSSRWGLYNEQFF
>13|TRBJ1-5|.|TRBV10-2
TGCGCCAGCAGTGAGTCGTGGGGCGCGCCCCAGCATTTT
CASSESWGAPQHF
>14|TRBJ2-2|.|TRBV9
TGTGCCAGCAGCGCCCCTCCGGGGGCCGGGGAGCTGTTTTTT
CASSAPPGAGELFF
>15|TRBJ2-1|.|TRBV9
TGTGCCAGCAGCGCGGACTTAACGTTTTACAATGAGCAGTTCTTC
CASSADLTFYNEQFF
>12|TRBJ2-7|.|TRBV30
TGTGCCTGGAATTTAGGGGTTGGCGAGCAGTACTTC
CAWNLGVGEQYF
>13|TRBJ2-1|.|TRBV4-2
TGTGCCAGCAGCCAAGATCTTCACAATGAGCAGTTCTTC
CASSQDLHNEQFF
>15|TRBJ2-7|TRBD1|TRBV28
TGTGCCAGCAGGTCGGGACAGGGGAACTCCTACGAGCAGTACTTC
CASRSGQGNSYEQYF
>14|TRBJ2-5|.|TRBV2
TGTGCCAGCAGTGAAAGGCTAGCCAAAGAGACCCAGTACTTC
CASSERLAKETQYF
>14|TRBJ2-1|.|TRBV18
TGTGCCAGCTCACCAAAGGGGTTTGGGTCTGAGCAGTTCTTC
CASSPKGFGSEQFF
>13|TRBJ2-3|.|TRBV27
TGTGCCAGCAGTTTATCTTCTAGTTCGACGCAGTATTTT
CASSLSSSSTQYF